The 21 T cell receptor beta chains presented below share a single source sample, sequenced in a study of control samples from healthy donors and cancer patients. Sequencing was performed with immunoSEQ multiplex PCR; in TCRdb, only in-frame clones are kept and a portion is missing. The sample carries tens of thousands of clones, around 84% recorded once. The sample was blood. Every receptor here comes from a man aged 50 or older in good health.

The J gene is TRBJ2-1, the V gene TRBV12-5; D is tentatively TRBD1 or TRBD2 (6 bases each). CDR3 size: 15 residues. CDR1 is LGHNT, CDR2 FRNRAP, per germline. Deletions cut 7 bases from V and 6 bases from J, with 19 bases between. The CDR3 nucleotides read TGTGCTAGTGCCTTCAGGGGAGGAGCTTTCAATGAGCAGTTCTTC. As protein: CASAFRGGAFNEQFF.

This CDR3 is CATSRDPTGAVQNSPLHF. The CDR3 region has the DNA TGTGCCACCAGCAGAGATCCGACAGGGGCCGTGCAAAATTCACCCCTCCACTTT. The rearrangement uses TRBV15 and TRBJ1-6; TRBD1 matches 8 bases. The CDR3 runs 18 residues. Germline-derived CDR1 and CDR2 are LNHNV and YYDKDF (reference sequence). The junction had 11 bases not matched to a gene; V was cut back by 0 bases and J by 7 bases.

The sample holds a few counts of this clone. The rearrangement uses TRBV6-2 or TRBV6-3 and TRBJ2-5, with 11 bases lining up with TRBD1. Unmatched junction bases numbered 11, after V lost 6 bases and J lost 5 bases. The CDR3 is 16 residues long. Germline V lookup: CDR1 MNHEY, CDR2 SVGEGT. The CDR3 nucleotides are TGTGCCAGCAGCCTTTGGGGGACAGGGGGGAGTGAGACCCAGTACTTC. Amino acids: CASSLWGTGGSETQYF.

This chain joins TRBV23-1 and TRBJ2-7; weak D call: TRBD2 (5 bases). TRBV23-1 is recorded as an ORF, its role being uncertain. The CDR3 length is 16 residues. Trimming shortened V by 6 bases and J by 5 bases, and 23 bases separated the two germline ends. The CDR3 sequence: CASSAPKRGCNDEQYF. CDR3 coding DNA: TGCGCCAGCAGCGCCCCCAAGAGAGGGTGTAACGACGAGCAGTACTTC.

CDR3 amino acids: CSVSRGARSTEAFF. The CDR3 coding sequence is TGCAGCGTTTCCAGGGGGGCCCGCAGCACTGAAGCTTTCTTT. The chain couples TRBV29-1 to TRBJ1-1, with 7 bases that match TRBD1. V lost 5 bases, J lost 4 bases, and 10 bases stayed unmatched. The germline V gene has CDR1 SQVTM and CDR2 ANQGSEA. The CDR3 has 14 amino acids.

CDR3 protein: CASSLGGSYEQYF. DNA for the CDR3: TGTGCCAGCAGCCTCGGCGGTTCCTACGAGCAGTACTTC. The rearrangement joins TRBV6-2 or TRBV6-3 to TRBJ2-7; the D is unclear. Per the germline V gene, CDR1 is MNHEY and CDR2 is SVGEGT. The CDR3 extends over 13 amino acids. The V and J ends lost 6 bases and 1 base respectively, with 10 bases between them.

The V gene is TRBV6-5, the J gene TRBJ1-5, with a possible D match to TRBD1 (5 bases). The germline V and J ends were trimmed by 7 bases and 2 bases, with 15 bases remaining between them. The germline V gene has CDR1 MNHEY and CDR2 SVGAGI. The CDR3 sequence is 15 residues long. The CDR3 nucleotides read TGTGCCAGCACCTCTCAAGGGGTTGGCAATCAGCCCCAGCATTTT. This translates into CASTSQGVGNQPQHF.

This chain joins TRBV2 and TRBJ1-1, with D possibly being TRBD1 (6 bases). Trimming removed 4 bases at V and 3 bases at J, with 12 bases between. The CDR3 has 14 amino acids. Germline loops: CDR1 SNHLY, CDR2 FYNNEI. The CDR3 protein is CASSVMKGDTEAFF. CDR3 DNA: TGTGCCAGCAGTGTAATGAAGGGGGACACTGAAGCTTTCTTT.

Here the CDR3 DNA reads TGTGCCAGCAGTGAAGGTAACGAGCAGTACTTC. This translates into CASSEGNEQYF. The V and J genes are TRBV6-4 and TRBJ2-7; D not resolved. V lost 3 bases, J lost 5 bases, and 5 bases lay in between. The germline V gene encodes CDR1 MRHNA and CDR2 SNTAGT. This CDR3 has 11 amino acids.

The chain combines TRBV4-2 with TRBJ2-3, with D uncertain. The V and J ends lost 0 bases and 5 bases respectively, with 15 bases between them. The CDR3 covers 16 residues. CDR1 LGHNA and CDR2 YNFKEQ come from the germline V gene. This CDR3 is CASSQDGSVGIDTQYF. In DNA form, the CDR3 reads TGTGCCAGCAGCCAAGATGGAAGCGTGGGTATAGATACGCAGTATTTT.

The CDR3 DNA follows: TGCAGCGTTCAGACGGGCGAGGGGGATACGCAGTATTTT. Protein sequence: CSVQTGEGDTQYF. This sequence joins TRBV29-1 and TRBJ2-3; D possibly uses TRBD1 or TRBD2 (5 bases each). The germline CDR1 and CDR2 sequences are SQVTM and ANQGSEA. Deletions cut 5 bases from V and 6 bases from J, with 15 bases between. This CDR3 has 13 residues.

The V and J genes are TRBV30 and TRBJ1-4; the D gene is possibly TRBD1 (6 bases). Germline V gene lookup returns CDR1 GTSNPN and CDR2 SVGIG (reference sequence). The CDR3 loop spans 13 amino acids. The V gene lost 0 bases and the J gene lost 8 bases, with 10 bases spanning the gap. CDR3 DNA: TGTGCCTGGAGTGTACAGAGGGGGGAAAAACTGTTTTTT. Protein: CAWSVQRGEKLFF.

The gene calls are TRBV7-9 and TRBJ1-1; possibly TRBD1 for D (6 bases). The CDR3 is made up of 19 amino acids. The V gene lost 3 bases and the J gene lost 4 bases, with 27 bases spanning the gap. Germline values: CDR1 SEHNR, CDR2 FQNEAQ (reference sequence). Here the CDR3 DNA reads TGTGCCAGCAGCTTCCCGCACCACAGACAGGACCCCTCTTTCACTGAAGCTTTCTTT. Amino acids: CASSFPHHRQDPSFTEAFF.

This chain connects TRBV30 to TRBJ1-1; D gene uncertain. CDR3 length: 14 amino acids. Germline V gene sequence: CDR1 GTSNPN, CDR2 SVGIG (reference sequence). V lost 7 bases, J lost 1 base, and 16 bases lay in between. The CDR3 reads CAFQAGRGNTEAFF. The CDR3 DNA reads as TGTGCCTTCCAGGCGGGGAGAGGGAACACTGAAGCTTTCTTT.

The CDR3 loop reads CASIGQLSTDTQYF. DNA of the CDR3: TGTGCCAGTATTGGGCAGCTGAGCACAGATACGCAGTATTTT. The rearrangement joins TRBV19 to TRBJ2-3; no clear D. In germline, CDR1 is LNHDA, CDR2 SQIVND (reference sequence). CDR3 length: 14 residues. With 7 bases removed from V and 0 bases from J, the gap between germline ends came to 11 bases.

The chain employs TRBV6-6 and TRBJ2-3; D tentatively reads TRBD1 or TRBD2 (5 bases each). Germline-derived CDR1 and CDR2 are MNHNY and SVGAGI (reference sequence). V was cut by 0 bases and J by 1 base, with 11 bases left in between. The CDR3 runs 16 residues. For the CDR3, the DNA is TGTGCCAGCAGTTACTCGGGGGTGCCAGGCACAGATACGCAGTATTTT. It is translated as CASSYSGVPGTDTQYF.

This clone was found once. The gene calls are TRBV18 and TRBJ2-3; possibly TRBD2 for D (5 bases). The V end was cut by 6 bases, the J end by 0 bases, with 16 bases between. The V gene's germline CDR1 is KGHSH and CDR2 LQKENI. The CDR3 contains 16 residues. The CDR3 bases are TGTGCCAGCTCGCCGTCGAGAGGGCGAAGCACAGATACGCAGTATTTT. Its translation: CASSPSRGRSTDTQYF.

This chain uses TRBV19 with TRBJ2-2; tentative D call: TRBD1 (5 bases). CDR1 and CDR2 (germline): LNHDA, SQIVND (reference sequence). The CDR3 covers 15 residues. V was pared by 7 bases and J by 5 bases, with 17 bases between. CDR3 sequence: CASIKPTELTGELFF. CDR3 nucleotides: TGTGCCAGTATTAAGCCGACAGAGTTAACCGGGGAGCTGTTTTTT.

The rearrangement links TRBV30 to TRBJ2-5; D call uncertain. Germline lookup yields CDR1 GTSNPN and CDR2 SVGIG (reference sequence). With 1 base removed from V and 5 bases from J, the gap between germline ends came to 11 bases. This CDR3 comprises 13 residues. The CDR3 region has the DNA TGTGCCTGGAGTGGAAAGGTCTTCGAGACCCAGTACTTC. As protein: CAWSGKVFETQYF.

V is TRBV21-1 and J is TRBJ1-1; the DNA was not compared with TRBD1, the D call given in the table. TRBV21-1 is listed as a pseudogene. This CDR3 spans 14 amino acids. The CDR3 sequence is CASSKGRGQTEAFF. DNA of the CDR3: TGTGCCAGCAGCAAGGGCAGGGGGCAGACTGAAGCTTTCTTT.

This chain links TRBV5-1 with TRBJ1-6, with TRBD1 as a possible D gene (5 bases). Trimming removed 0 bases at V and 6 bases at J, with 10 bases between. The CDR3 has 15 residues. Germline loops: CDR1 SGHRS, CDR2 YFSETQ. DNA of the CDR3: TGCGCCAGCAGCTTGGGTCGAGACAGTAATTCACCCCTCCACTTT. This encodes CASSLGRDSNSPLHF.